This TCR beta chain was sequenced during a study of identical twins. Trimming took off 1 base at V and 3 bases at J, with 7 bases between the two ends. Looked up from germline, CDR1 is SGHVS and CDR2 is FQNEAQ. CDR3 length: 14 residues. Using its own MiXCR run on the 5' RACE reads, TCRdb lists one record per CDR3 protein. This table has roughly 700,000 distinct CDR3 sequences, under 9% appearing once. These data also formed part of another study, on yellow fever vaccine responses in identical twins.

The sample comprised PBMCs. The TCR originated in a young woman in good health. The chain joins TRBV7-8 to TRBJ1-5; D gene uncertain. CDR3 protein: CASSLGAVNQPQHF. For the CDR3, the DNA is TGTGCCAGCAGCTTAGGGGCAGTCAATCAGCCCCAGCATTTT.